This record concerns one T cell receptor (beta chain) sequence. Its antigen is unidentified. The source of the sample is a study of cytomegalovirus exposure and HLA in healthy donors. Study outcomes and limitations: Data from an earlier analysis indicated that most TCR beta V segments were productive either about 87% or about 30% of the time. Among TCR beta chains, those listed as cytomegalovirus-associated numbered over 150.

PCR involved 60 Vbeta and 13 Jbeta primers. The protocol was immunoSEQ multiplex PCR, while the TCRdb copy is restricted to in-frame clones and leaves out a portion. The table has about 100,000 clones, about 68% seen once; the top ten hold roughly 13%. The receptor's source is a male donor in good health and CMV-seropositive. The sample taken for sequencing was PBMCs.

This chain's CDR3 is CASSPYRDKDKGEAFF. The CDR3 bases are TGTGCCAGCAGCCCGTATCGGGACAAAGATAAGGGGGAAGCTTTCTTT. The chain uses TRBV11-2 and TRBJ1-1, with D possibly TRBD1 on 6 matching bases. CDR1 is SGHAT, CDR2 FQNNGV, per germline. V lost 5 bases and J lost 8, with 24 bases in between. This CDR3 contains 16 residues.